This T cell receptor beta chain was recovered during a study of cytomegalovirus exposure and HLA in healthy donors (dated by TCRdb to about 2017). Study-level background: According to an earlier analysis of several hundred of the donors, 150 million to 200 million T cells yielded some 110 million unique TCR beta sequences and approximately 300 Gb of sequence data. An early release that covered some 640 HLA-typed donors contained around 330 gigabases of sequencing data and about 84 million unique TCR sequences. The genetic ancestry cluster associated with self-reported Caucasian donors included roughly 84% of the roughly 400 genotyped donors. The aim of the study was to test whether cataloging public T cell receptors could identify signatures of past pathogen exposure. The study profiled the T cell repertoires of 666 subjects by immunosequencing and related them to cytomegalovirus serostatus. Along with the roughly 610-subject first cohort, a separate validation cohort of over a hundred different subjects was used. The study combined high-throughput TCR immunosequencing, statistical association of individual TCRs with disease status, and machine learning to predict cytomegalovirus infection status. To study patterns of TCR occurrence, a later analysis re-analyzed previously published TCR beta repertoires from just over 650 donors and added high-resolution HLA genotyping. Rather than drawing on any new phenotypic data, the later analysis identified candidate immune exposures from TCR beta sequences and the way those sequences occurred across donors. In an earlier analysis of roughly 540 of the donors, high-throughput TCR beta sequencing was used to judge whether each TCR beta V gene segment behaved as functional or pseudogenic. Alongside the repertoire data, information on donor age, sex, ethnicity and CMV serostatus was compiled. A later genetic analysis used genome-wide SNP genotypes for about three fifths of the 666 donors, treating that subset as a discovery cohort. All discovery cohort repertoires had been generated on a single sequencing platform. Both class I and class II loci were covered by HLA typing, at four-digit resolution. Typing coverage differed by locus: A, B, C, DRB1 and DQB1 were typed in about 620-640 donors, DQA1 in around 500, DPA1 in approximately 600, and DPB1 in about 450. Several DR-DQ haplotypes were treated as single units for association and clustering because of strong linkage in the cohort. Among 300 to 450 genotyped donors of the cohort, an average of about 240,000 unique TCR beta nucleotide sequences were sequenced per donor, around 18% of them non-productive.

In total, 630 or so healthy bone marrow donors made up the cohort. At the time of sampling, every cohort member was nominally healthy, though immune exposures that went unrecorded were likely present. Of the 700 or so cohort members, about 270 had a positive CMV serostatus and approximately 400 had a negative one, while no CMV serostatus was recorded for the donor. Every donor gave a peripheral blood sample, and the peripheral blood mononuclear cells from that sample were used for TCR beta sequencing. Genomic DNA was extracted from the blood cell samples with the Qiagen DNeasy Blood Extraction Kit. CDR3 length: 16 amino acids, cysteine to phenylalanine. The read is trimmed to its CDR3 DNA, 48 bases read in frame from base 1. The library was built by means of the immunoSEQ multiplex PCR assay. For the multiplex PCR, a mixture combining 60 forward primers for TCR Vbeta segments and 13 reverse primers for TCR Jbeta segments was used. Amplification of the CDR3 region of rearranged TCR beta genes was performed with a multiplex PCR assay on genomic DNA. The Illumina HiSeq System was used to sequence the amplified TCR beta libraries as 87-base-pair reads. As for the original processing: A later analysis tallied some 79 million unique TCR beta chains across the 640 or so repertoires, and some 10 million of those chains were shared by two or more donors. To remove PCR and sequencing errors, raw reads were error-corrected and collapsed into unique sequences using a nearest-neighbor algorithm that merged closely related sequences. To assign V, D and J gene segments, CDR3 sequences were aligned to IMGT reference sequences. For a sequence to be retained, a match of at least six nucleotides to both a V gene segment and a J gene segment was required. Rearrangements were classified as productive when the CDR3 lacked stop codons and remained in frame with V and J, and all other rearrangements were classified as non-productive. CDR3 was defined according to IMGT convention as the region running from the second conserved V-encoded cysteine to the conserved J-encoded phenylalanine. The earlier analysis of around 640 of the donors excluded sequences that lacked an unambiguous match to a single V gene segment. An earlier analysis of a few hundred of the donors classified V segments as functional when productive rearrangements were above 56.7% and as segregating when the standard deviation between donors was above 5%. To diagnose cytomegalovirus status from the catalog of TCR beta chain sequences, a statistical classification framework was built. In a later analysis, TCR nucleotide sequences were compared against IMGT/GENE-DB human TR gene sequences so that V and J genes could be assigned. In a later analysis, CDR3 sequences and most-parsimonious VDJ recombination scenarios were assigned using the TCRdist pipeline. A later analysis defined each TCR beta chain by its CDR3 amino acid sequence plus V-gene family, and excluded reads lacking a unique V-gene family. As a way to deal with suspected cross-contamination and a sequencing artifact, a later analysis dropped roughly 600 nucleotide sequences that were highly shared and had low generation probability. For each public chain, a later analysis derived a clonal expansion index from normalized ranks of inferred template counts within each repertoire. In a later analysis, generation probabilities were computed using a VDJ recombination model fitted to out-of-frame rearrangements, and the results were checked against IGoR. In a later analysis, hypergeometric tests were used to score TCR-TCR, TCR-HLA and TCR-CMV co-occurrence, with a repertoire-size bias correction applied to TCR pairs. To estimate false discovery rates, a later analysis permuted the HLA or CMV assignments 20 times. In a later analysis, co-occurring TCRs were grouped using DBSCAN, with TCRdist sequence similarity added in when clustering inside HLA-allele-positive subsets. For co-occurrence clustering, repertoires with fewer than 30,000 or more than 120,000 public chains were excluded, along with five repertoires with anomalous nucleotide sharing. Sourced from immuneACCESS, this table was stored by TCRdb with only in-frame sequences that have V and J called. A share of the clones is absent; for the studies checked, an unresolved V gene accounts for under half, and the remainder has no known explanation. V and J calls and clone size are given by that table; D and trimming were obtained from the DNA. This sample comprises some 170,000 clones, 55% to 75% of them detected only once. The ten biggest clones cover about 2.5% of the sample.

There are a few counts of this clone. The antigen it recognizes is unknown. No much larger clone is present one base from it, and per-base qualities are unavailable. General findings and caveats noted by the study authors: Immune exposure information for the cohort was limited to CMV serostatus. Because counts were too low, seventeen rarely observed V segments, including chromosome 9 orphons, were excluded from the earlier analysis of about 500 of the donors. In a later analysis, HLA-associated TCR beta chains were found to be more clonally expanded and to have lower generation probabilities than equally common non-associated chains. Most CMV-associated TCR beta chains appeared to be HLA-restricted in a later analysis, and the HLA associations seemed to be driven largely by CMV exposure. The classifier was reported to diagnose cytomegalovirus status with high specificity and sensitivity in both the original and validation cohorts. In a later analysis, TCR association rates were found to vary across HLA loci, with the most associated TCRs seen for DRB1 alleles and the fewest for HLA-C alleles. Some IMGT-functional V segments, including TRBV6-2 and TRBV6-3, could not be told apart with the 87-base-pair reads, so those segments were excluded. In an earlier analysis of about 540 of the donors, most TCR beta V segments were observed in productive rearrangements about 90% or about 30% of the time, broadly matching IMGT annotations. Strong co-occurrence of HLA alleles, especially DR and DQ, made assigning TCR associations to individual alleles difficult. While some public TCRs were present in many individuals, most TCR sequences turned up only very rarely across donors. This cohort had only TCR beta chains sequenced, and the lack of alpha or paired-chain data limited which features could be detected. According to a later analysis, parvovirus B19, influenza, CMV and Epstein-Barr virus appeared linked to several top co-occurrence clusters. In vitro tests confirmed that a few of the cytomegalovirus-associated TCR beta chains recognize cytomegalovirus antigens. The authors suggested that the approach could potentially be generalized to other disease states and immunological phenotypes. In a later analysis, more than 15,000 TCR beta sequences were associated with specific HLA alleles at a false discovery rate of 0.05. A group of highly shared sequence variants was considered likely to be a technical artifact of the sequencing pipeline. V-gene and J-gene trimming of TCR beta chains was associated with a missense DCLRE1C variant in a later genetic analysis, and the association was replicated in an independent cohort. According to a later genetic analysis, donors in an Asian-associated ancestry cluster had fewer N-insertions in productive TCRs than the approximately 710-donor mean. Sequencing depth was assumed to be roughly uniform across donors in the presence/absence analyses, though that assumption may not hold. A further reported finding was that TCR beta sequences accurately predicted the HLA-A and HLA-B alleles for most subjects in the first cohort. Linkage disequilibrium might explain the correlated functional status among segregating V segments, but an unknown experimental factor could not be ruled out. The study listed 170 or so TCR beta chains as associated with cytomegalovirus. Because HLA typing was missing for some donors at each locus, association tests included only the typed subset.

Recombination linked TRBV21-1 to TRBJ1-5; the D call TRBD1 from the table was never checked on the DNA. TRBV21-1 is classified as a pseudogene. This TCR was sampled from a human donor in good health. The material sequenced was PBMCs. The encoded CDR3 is CARRSGQYYSNQPQHF. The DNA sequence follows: TGTGCCAGGCGATCGGGACAGTACTATAGCAATCAGCCCCAGCATTTT.